Below are 7 T cell receptor beta chains sequenced from a single sample in a study of blood T cell repertoires in COVID-19 (dated by TCRdb to the early 2020s). The library relied on the immunoSEQ multiplex PCR assay. The clones in this table, taken by TCRdb from immuneACCESS, are in-frame only. Not every clone is retained; where verified, under half of the shortfall comes from an unresolved V gene, and the cause of the rest is unknown. In all, the sample holds about 170,000 clones, and around 74% of those were seen once. The ten largest make up less than 3% of the sample. Material for sequencing was peripheral blood. The receptors were gathered from a woman of 80 years or more with acute or convalescent COVID-19.

Here the CDR3 DNA reads TGTGCCAGCAGAGGGGAAAACACTGAAGCTTTCTTT. This encodes CASRGENTEAFF. The chain recombines TRBV2 with TRBJ1-1; tentative D call: TRBD1 (5 bases). Trimming removed 6 bases from V and 2 bases from J, with 7 bases in between. The germline CDR1 and CDR2 sequences are SNHLY and FYNNEI. This CDR3 has 12 residues.

The chain has TRBV7-2 and TRBJ2-2, with 9 nucleotides matching TRBD2. Trimming at V came to 3 bases and at J to 6 bases, leaving 5 bases not matched to a gene. Germline CDR1 is SGHTA and CDR2 is FQGNSA. CDR3 size: 15 residues. In DNA form, the CDR3 reads TGTGCCAGCAGCTTCGTAGCGGGAGTTGCCGGGGAGCTGTTTTTT. This gives the protein CASSFVAGVAGELFF. The complete variable domain, with remaining parts taken from reference TRBV7-2 and TRBJ2-2, reads GAGVSQSPSNKVTEKGKDVELRCDPISGHTALYWYRQSLGQGLEFLIYFQGNSAPDKSGLPSDRFSAERTGGSVSTLTIQRTQQEDSAVYLCASSFVAGVAGELFFGEGSRLTVL.

The J gene is TRBJ2-7, the V gene TRBV28; TRBD2 might be the D (6 bases). Germline loops: CDR1 MDHEN, CDR2 SYDVKM. V was trimmed by 2 bases and J by 0 bases, leaving 14 bases between them. This CDR3 has 16 amino acids. For the CDR3, the DNA is TGTGCCAGCAGTTTAGACGGCGGGATTAGCTCCTACGAGCAGTACTTC. Translation gives CASSLDGGISSYEQYF.

In DNA form, the CDR3 reads TGCGCCAGCAGCCCCCCCAGCGGGGGATTCGGAAACACCATATATTTT. It specifies CASSPPSGGFGNTIYF. V and J are TRBV4-3 and TRBJ1-3, with D possibly matching TRBD1 (5 bases). The CDR3 is 16 amino acids. V lost 4 bases and J 4 bases, leaving 17 bases between the germline ends. In germline, CDR1 is LGHNA, CDR2 YSLEER.

This clone was counted once. This rearrangement joins TRBV6-1 to TRBJ1-1; D might be TRBD1 (6 bases). There are 13 residues in the CDR3. The germline CDR1 and CDR2 sequences are MNHNS and SASEGT. Between the trimmed V and J ends, which lost 4 bases and 7 bases, there was a span of 13 bases. The CDR3 loop reads CASSVDRRREAFF. For the CDR3, the DNA is TGTGCCAGCAGTGTTGACAGGCGCCGTGAAGCTTTCTTT.

This chain uses TRBV28 with TRBJ1-2, with D possibly TRBD1 on 5 matching bases. This CDR3 has 14 amino acids. Trimming removed 7 bases at V and 3 bases at J, with 15 bases between. Germline lookup yields CDR1 MDHEN and CDR2 SYDVKM. The CDR3 loop reads CASISAQGDYGYTF. The CDR3 region has the DNA TGTGCCAGCATCTCTGCCCAGGGTGACTATGGCTACACCTTC.

V gene TRBV11-3 combines with J gene TRBJ2-3, with D hard to call. The CDR3 consists of 15 residues. Per the germline V gene, CDR1 is SGHNT and CDR2 is YENEEA. Trimming removed 1 base from V and 5 bases from J, with 13 bases in between. Written as DNA, the CDR3 is TGTGCCAGCAGCTTAGTGTCCGGTGGTCAAGATACGCAGTATTTT. Translation gives CASSLVSGGQDTQYF.